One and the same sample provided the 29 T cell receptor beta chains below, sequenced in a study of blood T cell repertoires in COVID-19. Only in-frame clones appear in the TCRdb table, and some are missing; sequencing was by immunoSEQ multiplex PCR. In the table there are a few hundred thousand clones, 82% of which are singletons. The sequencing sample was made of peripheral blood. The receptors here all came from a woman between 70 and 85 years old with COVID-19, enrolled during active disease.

CDR3 nucleotides: TGTGCCACCCAGACTGATTCCTACAATGAGCAGTTCTTC. It codes for CATQTDSYNEQFF. The chain uses TRBV2 and TRBJ2-1; no definite D call. Germline CDR1 SNHLY, CDR2 FYNNEI. There are 13 residues in the CDR3. V was shortened by 10 bases and J by 1 base, with 11 bases between the two germline ends.

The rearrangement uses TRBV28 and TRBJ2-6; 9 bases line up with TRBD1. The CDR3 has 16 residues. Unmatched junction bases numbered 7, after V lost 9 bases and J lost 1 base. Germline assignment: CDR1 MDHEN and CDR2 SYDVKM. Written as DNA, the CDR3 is TGTGCCAGTTCCGGGACAGGGAGATCTGGGGCCAACGTCCTGACTTTC. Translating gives CASSGTGRSGANVLTF. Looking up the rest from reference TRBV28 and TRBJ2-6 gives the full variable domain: DVKVTQSSRYLVKRTGEKVFLECVQDMDHENMFWYRQDPGLGLRLIYFSYDVKMKEKGDIPEGYSVSREKKERFSLILESASTNQTSMYLCASSGTGRSGANVLTFGAGSRLTVL.

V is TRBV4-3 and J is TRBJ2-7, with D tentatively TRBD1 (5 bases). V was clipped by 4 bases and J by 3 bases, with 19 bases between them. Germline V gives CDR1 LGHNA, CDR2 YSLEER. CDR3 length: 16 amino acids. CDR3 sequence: CASSLGPQGEFYEQYF. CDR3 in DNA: TGCGCCAGCAGCCTCGGTCCGCAGGGCGAATTCTACGAGCAGTACTTC.

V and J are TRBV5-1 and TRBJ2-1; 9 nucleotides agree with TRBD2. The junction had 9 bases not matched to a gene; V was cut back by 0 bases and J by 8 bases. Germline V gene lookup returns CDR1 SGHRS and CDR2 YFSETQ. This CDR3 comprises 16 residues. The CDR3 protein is CASSLVQGLASDEQFF. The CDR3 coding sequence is TGCGCCAGCAGCTTGGTCCAGGGACTAGCTAGCGATGAGCAGTTCTTC.

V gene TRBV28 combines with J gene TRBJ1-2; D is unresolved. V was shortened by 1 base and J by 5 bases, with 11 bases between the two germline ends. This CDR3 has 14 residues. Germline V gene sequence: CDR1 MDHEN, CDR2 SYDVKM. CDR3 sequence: CASSLFSAGYGYTF. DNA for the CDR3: TGTGCCAGCAGTTTATTTTCAGCAGGTTATGGCTACACCTTC.

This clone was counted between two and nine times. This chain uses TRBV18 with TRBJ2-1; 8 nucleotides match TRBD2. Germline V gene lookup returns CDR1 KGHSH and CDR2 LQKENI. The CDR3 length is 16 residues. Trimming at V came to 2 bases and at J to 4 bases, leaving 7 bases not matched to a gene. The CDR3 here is CASSPYGREVYNEQFF. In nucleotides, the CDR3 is TGTGCCAGCTCACCATACGGGCGGGAGGTTTACAATGAGCAGTTCTTC. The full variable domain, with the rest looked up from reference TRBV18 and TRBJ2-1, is NAGVMQNPRHLVRRRGQEARLRCSPMKGHSHVYWYRQLPEEGLKFMVYLQKENIIDESGMPKERFSAEFPKEGPSILRIQQVVRGDSAAYFCASSPYGREVYNEQFFGPGTRLTVL.

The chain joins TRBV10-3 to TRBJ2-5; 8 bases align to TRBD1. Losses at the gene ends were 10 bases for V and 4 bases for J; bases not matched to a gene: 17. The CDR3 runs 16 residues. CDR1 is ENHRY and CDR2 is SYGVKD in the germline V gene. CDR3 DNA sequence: TGTGCCACTTGGACAGGGCAGACTGGGCTAGGAGAGACCCAGTACTTC. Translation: CATWTGQTGLGETQYF.

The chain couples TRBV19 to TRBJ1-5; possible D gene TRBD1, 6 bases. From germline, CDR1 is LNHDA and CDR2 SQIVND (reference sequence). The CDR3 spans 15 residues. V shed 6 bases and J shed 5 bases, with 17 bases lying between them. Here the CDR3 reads CASSTTGLAHQPQHF. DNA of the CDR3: TGTGCCAGTAGCACTACAGGGCTCGCCCATCAGCCCCAGCATTTT.

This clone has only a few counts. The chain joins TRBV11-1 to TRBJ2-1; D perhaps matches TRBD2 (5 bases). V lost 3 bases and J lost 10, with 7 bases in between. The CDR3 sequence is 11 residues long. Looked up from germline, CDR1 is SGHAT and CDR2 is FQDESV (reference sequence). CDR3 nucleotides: TGTGCCAGCAGCTTGGGGAGAGAGCAGTTCTTC. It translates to CASSLGREQFF.

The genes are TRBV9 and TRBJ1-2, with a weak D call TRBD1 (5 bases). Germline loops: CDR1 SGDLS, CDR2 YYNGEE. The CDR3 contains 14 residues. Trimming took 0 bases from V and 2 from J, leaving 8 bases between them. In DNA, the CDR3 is TGTGCCAGCAGCGTAGAGGGGCCCAACTATGGCTACACCTTC. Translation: CASSVEGPNYGYTF.

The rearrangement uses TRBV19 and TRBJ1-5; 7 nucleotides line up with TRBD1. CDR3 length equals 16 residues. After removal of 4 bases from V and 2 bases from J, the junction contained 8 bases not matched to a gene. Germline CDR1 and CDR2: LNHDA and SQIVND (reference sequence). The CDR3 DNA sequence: TGTGCCAGTAGTACGTGGACAGGCTCGCGCAATCAGCCCCAGCATTTT. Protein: CASSTWTGSRNQPQHF.

The CDR3 DNA reads as TGTGCCAGCAGTTACTCCTGGCTGAATAATTCACCCCTCCACTTT. It codes for CASSYSWLNNSPLHF. The V and J genes are TRBV6-5 and TRBJ1-6; D remains unclear. Trimming took 0 bases from V and 5 from J, leaving 8 bases between them. Germline V gene data show CDR1 as MNHEY and CDR2 as SVGAGI. The CDR3 runs to 15 residues.

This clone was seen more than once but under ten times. CDR3 protein: CASNRGLGFPSSGANVLTF. The CDR3 region has the DNA TGTGCCAGTAATCGGGGTCTGGGATTCCCAAGCTCTGGGGCCAACGTCCTGACTTTC. V and J are TRBV19 and TRBJ2-6; the D gene is possibly TRBD2 (5 bases). Germline assignment: CDR1 LNHDA and CDR2 SQIVND (reference sequence). V was shortened by 7 bases and J by 0 bases, with 22 bases between the two germline ends. The CDR3 loop spans 19 amino acids. The full variable domain, in which reference TRBV19 and TRBJ2-6 provide the parts outside the CDR3, is DGGITQSPKYLFRKEGQNVTLSCEQNLNHDAMYWYRQDPGQGLRLIYYSQIVNDFQKGDIAEGYSVSREKKESFPLTVTSAQKNPTAFYLCASNRGLGFPSSGANVLTFGAGSRLTVL.

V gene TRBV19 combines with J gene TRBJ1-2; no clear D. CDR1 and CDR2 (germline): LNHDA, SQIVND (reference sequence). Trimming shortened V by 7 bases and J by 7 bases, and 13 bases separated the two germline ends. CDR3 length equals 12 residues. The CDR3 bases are TGTGCCAGTACGGGGTTAGTCGGTGGCTACACCTTC. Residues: CASTGLVGGYTF. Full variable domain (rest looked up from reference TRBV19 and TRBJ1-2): DGGITQSPKYLFRKEGQNVTLSCEQNLNHDAMYWYRQDPGQGLRLIYYSQIVNDFQKGDIAEGYSVSREKKESFPLTVTSAQKNPTAFYLCASTGLVGGYTFGSGTRLTVV.

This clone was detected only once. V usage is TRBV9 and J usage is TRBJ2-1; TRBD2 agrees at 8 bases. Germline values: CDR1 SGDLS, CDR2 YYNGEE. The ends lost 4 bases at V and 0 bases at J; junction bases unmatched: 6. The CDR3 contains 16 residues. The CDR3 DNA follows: TGTGCCAGCAGCCCTCCACTAGCGGCCTCCTACAATGAGCAGTTCTTC. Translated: CASSPPLAASYNEQFF.

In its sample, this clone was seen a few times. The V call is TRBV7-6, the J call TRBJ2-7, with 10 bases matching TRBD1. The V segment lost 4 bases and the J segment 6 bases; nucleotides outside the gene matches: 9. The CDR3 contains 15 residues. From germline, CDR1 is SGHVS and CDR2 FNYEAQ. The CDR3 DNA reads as TGTGCCAGCAGCTCAATTGGACAGGGGGTAGGCGAGCAGTACTTC. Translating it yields CASSSIGQGVGEQYF.

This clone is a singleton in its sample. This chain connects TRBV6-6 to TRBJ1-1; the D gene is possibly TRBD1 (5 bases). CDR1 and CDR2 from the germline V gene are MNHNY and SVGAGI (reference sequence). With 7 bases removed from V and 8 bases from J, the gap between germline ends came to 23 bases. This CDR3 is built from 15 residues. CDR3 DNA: TGTGCCAGCATTTCCGGGGGAGGGGAACCCTGGGAAGCTTTCTTT. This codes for CASISGGGEPWEAFF.

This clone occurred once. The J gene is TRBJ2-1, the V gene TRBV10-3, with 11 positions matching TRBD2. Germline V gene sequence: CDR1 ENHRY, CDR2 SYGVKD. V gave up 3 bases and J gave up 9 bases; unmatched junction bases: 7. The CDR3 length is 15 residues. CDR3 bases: TGTGCCATCAGTGACATCACTAGCGGGAGTGGTGAGCAGTTCTTC. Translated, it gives CAISDITSGSGEQFF.

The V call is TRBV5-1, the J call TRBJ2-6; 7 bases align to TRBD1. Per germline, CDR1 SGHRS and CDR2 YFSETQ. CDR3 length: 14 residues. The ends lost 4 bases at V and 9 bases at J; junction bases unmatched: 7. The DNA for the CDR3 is TGCGCCAGCAGCCTCGAGGGGGCTGGCAACGTCCTGACTTTC. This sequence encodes CASSLEGAGNVLTF.

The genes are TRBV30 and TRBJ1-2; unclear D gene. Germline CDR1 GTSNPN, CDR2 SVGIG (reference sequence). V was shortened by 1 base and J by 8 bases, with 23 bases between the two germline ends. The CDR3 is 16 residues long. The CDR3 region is CAWSEGRRSSIRGYTF. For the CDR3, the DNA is TGTGCCTGGAGTGAGGGTCGGAGGTCCTCGATAAGGGGCTACACCTTC.

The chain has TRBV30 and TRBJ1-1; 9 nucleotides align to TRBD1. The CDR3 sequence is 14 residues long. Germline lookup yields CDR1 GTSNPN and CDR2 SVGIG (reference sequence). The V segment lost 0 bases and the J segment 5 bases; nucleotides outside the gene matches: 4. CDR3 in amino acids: CAWSVGQGKTEAFF. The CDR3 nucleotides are TGTGCCTGGAGTGTAGGACAGGGGAAGACTGAAGCTTTCTTT.

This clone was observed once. Here the CDR3 DNA reads TGCGCCAGCAGCCTAGGGGGAGGGGATCAGCCCCAGCATTTT. Translation gives CASSLGGGDQPQHF. The gene calls are TRBV5-1 and TRBJ1-5, with D possibly matching TRBD1 (6 bases). With 4 bases removed from V and 5 bases from J, the gap between germline ends came to 13 bases. The CDR3 totals 14 residues. The germline V gene encodes CDR1 SGHRS and CDR2 YFSETQ.

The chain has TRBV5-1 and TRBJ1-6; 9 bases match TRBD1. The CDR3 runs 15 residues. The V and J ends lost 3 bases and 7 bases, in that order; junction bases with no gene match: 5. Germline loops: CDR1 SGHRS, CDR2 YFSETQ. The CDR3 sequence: CASSSGTGHNSPLHF. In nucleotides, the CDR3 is TGCGCCAGCAGCTCCGGGACAGGGCACAATTCACCCCTCCACTTT.

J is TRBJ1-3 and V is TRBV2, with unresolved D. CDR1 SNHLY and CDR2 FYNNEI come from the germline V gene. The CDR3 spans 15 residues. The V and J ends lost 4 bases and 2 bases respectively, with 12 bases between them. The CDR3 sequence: CASSGRSGTGNTIYF. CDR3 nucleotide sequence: TGTGCCAGCAGTGGGCGCTCGGGGACTGGAAACACCATATATTTT.

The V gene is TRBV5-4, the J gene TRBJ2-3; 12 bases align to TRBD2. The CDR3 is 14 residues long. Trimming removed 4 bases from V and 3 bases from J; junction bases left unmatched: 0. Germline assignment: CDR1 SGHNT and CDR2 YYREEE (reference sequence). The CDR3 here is CASSLAGGTDTQYF. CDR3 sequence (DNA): TGTGCCAGCAGCCTAGCGGGAGGGACAGATACGCAGTATTTT.

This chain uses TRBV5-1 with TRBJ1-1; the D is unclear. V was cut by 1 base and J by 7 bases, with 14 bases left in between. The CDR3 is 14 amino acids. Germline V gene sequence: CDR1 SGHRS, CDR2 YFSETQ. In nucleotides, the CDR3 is TGCGCCAGCAGCTTGCGAACAGTTCCAAATGAAGCTTTCTTT. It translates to CASSLRTVPNEAFF.

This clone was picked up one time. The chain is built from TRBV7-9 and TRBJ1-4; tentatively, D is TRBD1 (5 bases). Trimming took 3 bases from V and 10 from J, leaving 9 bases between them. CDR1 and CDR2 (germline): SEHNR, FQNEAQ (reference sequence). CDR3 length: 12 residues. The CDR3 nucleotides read TGTGCCAGCAGCTTTGGGGGAGGAAAACTGTTTTTT. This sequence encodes CASSFGGGKLFF.

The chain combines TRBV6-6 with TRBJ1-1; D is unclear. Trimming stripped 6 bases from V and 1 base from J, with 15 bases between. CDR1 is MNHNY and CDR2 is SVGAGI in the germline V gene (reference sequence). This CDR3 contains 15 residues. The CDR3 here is CASRSSRYANTEAFF. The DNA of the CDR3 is TGTGCCAGCAGGTCCTCTCGCTATGCGAACACTGAAGCTTTCTTT.

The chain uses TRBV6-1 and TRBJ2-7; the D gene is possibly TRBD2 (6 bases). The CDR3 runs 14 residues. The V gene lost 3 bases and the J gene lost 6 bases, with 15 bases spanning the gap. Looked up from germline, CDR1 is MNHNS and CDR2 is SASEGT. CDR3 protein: CASSDGGYGREQYF. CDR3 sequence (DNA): TGTGCCAGCAGTGACGGGGGATACGGACGCGAGCAGTACTTC.